This TCR beta chain was sequenced for a study of cytomegalovirus exposure and HLA in healthy donors. Whole-study results and caveats: The study put 160 or so TCR beta chains on its list as cytomegalovirus-associated.

Use of 60 Vbeta and 13 Jbeta primers characterized the PCR. The data were produced by immunoSEQ multiplex PCR, yet TCRdb's version contains in-frame clones alone and is incomplete. Of roughly 140,000 clones listed, under 85% are singletons. This clone was detected only once. The antigen is not known. Germline V lookup: CDR1 SGDLS, CDR2 YYNGEE. The CDR3 is 15 residues long. V gave up 0 bases and J gave up 2 bases; unmatched junction bases: 2. The chain links TRBV9 to TRBJ2-3; TRBD2 matches at 8 bases. Specimen: PBMCs. The source of this sequence is a woman between 40 and 50 years old in good health and CMV-seropositive. CDR3 sequence reads: CASSVDGGATDTQYF. The CDR3 DNA sequence: TGTGCCAGCAGCGTAGACGGGGGGGCCACAGATACGCAGTATTTT.